The 23 T cell receptor beta chains below were found in one sample sequenced in a study of shared clonotypes between healthy human individuals. This table comes from immunoSEQ multiplex PCR, and its TCRdb copy is limited to in-frame clones, with some not included. The sample holds about 2.4 million clones; over 85% are singletons and the top ten take about 0.34%. The sample comprised naive CD4+ T cells from PBMCs. Indicated subset: CD45RA+ positively selected. These receptor sequences come from a young man in good health. Some clones in this sample may be carry-over from other donors' samples.

This chain links TRBV4-3 with TRBJ1-4; the D is unclear. V was trimmed by 1 base and J by 8 bases, leaving 11 bases between them. CDR1 and CDR2 (germline): LGHNA, YSLEER. The CDR3 totals 14 residues. In DNA, the CDR3 is TGCGCCAGCAGCCAAGTAGGTCCTGGAGAAAAACTGTTTTTT. Protein product: CASSQVGPGEKLFF.

The rearrangement links TRBV28 to TRBJ2-7, with D possibly matching TRBD2 (5 bases). The CDR3 runs 14 residues. Trimming pared 4 bases from V and 3 bases from J, leaving 13 bases between. Germline V gene data show CDR1 as MDHEN and CDR2 as SYDVKM. The CDR3 DNA reads TGTGCCAGCAGTTCGGCTAGCTCGGGCTACGAGCAGTACTTC. Protein product: CASSSASSGYEQYF.

The rearrangement links TRBV2 to TRBJ2-1; no firm D call. This CDR3 has 11 residues. Germline assignment: CDR1 SNHLY and CDR2 FYNNEI. Deletions cut 7 bases from V and 7 bases from J, with 8 bases between. The DNA of the CDR3 is TGTGCCAGCATGCGCCGAAATGAGCAGTTCTTC. Translated: CASMRRNEQFF.

Only one count was recorded for this clone. The rearrangement uses TRBV28 and TRBJ2-5, with no clear D. Germline V lookup: CDR1 MDHEN, CDR2 SYDVKM. The CDR3 totals 12 residues. The V gene lost 2 bases and the J gene lost 7 bases, with 8 bases spanning the gap. The chain's CDR3 is CASSLAGATQYF. CDR3 nucleotide sequence: TGTGCCAGCAGTTTAGCTGGTGCGACCCAGTACTTC.

The sample holds one count of this clone. This chain connects TRBV5-8 to TRBJ2-1; tentative D call: TRBD2 (5 bases). Germline CDR1 SGHTS, CDR2 YDEGEE. V gave up 2 bases and J gave up 7 bases, with 19 bases separating them. The CDR3 has 16 residues. The CDR3 spells CASSFYTGTIGNEQFF. The DNA of the CDR3 is TGTGCCAGCAGCTTTTACACGGGAACGATTGGGAATGAGCAGTTCTTC.

This chain connects TRBV29-1 to TRBJ2-2, with 14 bases lining up with TRBD2. V shed 5 bases, J shed 6 bases, and the junction held 14 bases outside the gene matches. Germline loops: CDR1 SQVTM, CDR2 ANQGSEA. CDR3 length: 18 amino acids. Written as DNA, the CDR3 is TGCAGCGTTAGAGGACTAGCGGGAGGAATAATTAAGGCCGGGGAGCTGTTTTTT. Translating it yields CSVRGLAGGIIKAGELFF.

This clone appeared a single time. The chain is built from TRBV7-3 and TRBJ1-1; D remains unclear. This CDR3 spans 15 amino acids. Germline loops: CDR1 SGHTA, CDR2 FQGTGA. The V gene lost 2 bases and the J gene lost 2 bases, with 12 bases spanning the gap. CDR3 protein: CASSLGWATNTEAFF. The CDR3, as DNA: TGTGCCAGCAGCTTAGGGTGGGCCACCAACACTGAAGCTTTCTTT.

In this sample, this clone turned up a few times. The chain links TRBV9 to TRBJ2-2; the match to TRBD1 covers 7 bases. The CDR3 length is 15 residues. Germline CDR1 reads SGDLS; CDR2 reads YYNGEE. V gave up 4 bases and J gave up 5 bases; unmatched junction bases: 8. CDR3 protein: CASSLQGLVTGELFF. As DNA, the CDR3 is TGTGCCAGCAGCCTACAGGGGTTGGTTACCGGGGAGCTGTTTTTT.

Turning to this clone: Other DNA variants within this sample encode the same CDR3. The DNA of the CDR3 is TGCAGCGTTAGAACAGGGGGCGAGCAGTACTTC. This encodes CSVRTGGEQYF. This chain uses TRBV29-1 with TRBJ2-7; 8 bases line up with TRBD1. The CDR3 is 11 amino acids. CDR1 is SQVTM and CDR2 is ANQGSEA in the germline V gene. With 5 bases clipped from V and 6 bases from J, the junction kept 3 bases outside the gene matches.

This clone was found a few times. CDR3 in amino acids: CASSSYSQGPTEAFF. The CDR3 bases are TGTGCCAGCAGCTCCTACTCACAGGGCCCCACTGAAGCTTTCTTT. The chain joins TRBV7-9 to TRBJ1-1, with D perhaps matching TRBD1 (6 bases). V was clipped by 4 bases and J by 4 bases, with 16 bases between them. The CDR3 runs to 15 residues. The V gene's germline CDR1 is SEHNR and CDR2 FQNEAQ (reference sequence).

This clone was seen once. The chain joins TRBV28 to TRBJ1-1; 8 bases map to TRBD1. CDR1 is MDHEN and CDR2 is SYDVKM in the germline V gene. The CDR3 is 15 amino acids. V shed 8 bases and J 0 bases; nucleotides not matched to a gene: 8. CDR3 region: CASYGQGHMNTEAFF. DNA of the CDR3: TGTGCCAGCTACGGACAGGGCCACATGAACACTGAAGCTTTCTTT.

V gene TRBV6-6 combines with J gene TRBJ2-3; D may be TRBD1 or TRBD2 (5 bases each). CDR1 is MNHNY, CDR2 SVGAGI, per germline (reference sequence). With 10 bases removed from V and 4 bases from J, the gap between germline ends came to 18 bases. The CDR3 totals 14 residues. The CDR3 loop reads CATRPGQGADTQYF. CDR3 DNA: TGTGCCACCCGGCCGGGGCAGGGCGCAGATACGCAGTATTTT.

J is TRBJ2-1 and V is TRBV9, with 11 positions matching TRBD2. The V gene end was trimmed by 3 bases and the J gene end by 4 bases; junction bases not matched to a gene: 6. The V gene's germline CDR1 is SGDLS and CDR2 YYNGEE. The CDR3 contains 16 residues. The CDR3 DNA reads TGTGCCAGCAGCGCGACCGGGACTAGCGGATACAATGAGCAGTTCTTC. Encoded protein: CASSATGTSGYNEQFF.

The rearrangement uses TRBV2 and TRBJ2-3, with TRBD1 matching over 8 bases. The V gene's germline CDR1 is SNHLY and CDR2 FYNNEI. The CDR3 loop spans 14 amino acids. V lost 6 bases and J lost 0; bases outside the gene matches: 2. This chain's CDR3 is CASRRDRSTDTQYF. DNA for the CDR3: TGTGCCAGCAGGCGGGACAGGAGCACAGATACGCAGTATTTT.

The genes are TRBV4-2 and TRBJ1-3, with 10 bases aligning to TRBD1. Germline V gene lookup returns CDR1 LGHNA and CDR2 YNFKEQ. The CDR3 length is 17 residues. The ends lost 4 bases at V and 0 bases at J; junction bases unmatched: 6. The CDR3 loop is CASSPGTGVHSGNTIYF. The CDR3 region has the DNA TGTGCCAGCAGCCCCGGGACAGGGGTCCACTCTGGAAACACCATATATTTT.

The chain uses TRBV5-6 and TRBJ2-3, with 14 bases fitting TRBD2. Germline V CDR1 and CDR2: SGHDT, YYEEEE. V lost 3 bases and J lost 4; bases outside the gene matches: 4. This CDR3 has 16 amino acids. The CDR3, as DNA: TGTGCCAGCAGCTATGGGACTAGCGGGAGTCCAGATACGCAGTATTTT. Its protein is CASSYGTSGSPDTQYF.

In DNA form, the CDR3 reads TGTGCCAGCAGCCCGTGGGGGTGGACAGCTAGCACAGATACGCAGTATTTT. Amino acid sequence: CASSPWGWTASTDTQYF. J is TRBJ2-3 and V is TRBV7-9, with D possibly being TRBD1 (6 bases). The CDR3 extends over 17 amino acids. Trimming took 5 bases from V and 0 from J, leaving 18 bases between them. Germline V gene data show CDR1 as SEHNR and CDR2 as FQNEAQ (reference sequence).

The chain has TRBV5-1 and TRBJ2-1; 8 nucleotides match TRBD2. CDR3 length equals 14 residues. V gave up 4 bases and J gave up 9 bases; unmatched junction bases: 9. From germline, CDR1 is SGHRS and CDR2 YFSETQ. CDR3 residues: CASSDQRELGEQFF. DNA of the CDR3: TGCGCCAGCAGCGACCAGCGGGAGCTCGGTGAGCAGTTCTTC.

This clone was observed a single time. The genes are TRBV11-3 and TRBJ2-1; TRBD2 matches at 8 bases. The CDR3 has 16 amino acids. Germline V gives CDR1 SGHNT, CDR2 YENEEA. V trimming: 5 bases; J trimming: 9 bases; junction bases outside the gene matches: 15. The CDR3, as DNA: TGTGCCAGCAGCCCCCCCGGGACTAGGGGTTTTGGTGAGCAGTTCTTC. Its translation is CASSPPGTRGFGEQFF.

The chain links TRBV6-5 to TRBJ1-1; D not certain. The CDR3 loop spans 12 amino acids. Germline assignment: CDR1 MNHEY and CDR2 SVGAGI. Trimming pared 5 bases from V and 9 bases from J, leaving 13 bases between. DNA for the CDR3: TGTGCCAGCAGTAGAGTAGGTGATAAAGCTTTCTTT. This gives the protein CASSRVGDKAFF.

The chain uses TRBV7-2 and TRBJ2-5, with TRBD1 matching over 8 bases. V lost 7 bases and J lost 0; bases outside the gene matches: 4. The length of the CDR3 is 14 residues. CDR1 and CDR2 (germline): SGHTA, FQGNSA. CDR3 in amino acids: CASTPGGNQETQYF. The CDR3 DNA reads TGTGCCAGCACCCCAGGGGGCAACCAAGAGACCCAGTACTTC.

CDR3 DNA: TGTGCCAGCAGTGAGCAGGGCGGGAGGGCTGCAGATACGCAGTATTTT. Translating gives CASSEQGGRAADTQYF. This rearrangement joins TRBV6-1 to TRBJ2-3; 9 bases are shared with TRBD2. In germline, CDR1 is MNHNS, CDR2 SASEGT. The CDR3 extends over 16 amino acids. V dropped 3 bases and J dropped 4; count of bases not matched to a gene: 8.

The genes are TRBV18 and TRBJ2-7; the match to TRBD1 covers 11 bases. The CDR3 loop spans 16 amino acids. Germline loops: CDR1 KGHSH, CDR2 LQKENI. V was clipped by 4 bases and J by 5 bases; unmatched bases: 10. CDR3 residues: CASSQTGTGGPDEQYF. As DNA, the CDR3 is TGTGCCAGCTCACAAACCGGGACAGGGGGTCCGGACGAGCAGTACTTC.